Listed here are 29 T cell receptor beta chains from one sample, sequenced in a study of blood T cells in healthy people across ages. Then a second PCR, running about 7 to 11 cycles, was carried out with a sample-barcoded 5' primer and a J-beta primer mix. Via MiXCR, TCRdb re-called the 5' RACE reads, giving one row per CDR3 protein. Here the sample spans more than 700,000 distinct CDR3 sequences, about 46% being singletons. The sequenced sample consisted of blood. These receptors originate from a man older than 75 in good health.

This clonotype was observed many times. One end of the junction varies from germline; a read error may be responsible. The chain uses TRBV7-7 and TRBJ2-3; D not certain. This CDR3 comprises 13 residues. Germline V gene lookup returns CDR1 SSHAT and CDR2 FNYEAQ (reference sequence). CDR3 region: CASSVGYTDTQYF. The CDR3 region has the DNA TGTGCTAGCAGCGTGGGGTACACAGATACGCAGTATTTT.

The V call is TRBV29-1, the J call TRBJ1-1; 8 nucleotides line up with TRBD1. From germline, CDR1 is SQVTM and CDR2 ANQGSEA. This CDR3 spans 15 amino acids. V lost 0 bases to trimming and J lost 7 bases; unmatched junction nucleotides: 10. CDR3: CSVEDRRQGAFEAFF. CDR3 in DNA: TGCAGCGTTGAAGATCGGCGGCAGGGGGCCTTTGAAGCTTTCTTT.

This chain links TRBV6-2 or TRBV6-3 with TRBJ1-4; 9 nucleotides match TRBD1. Germline V CDR1 and CDR2: MNHEY, SVGEGT. V gave up 6 bases and J gave up 0 bases; unmatched junction bases: 14. CDR3 size: 19 residues. For the CDR3, the DNA is TGTGCCAGCAGGGCCGGACAGGGGCGCAGGGGAGCAACTAATGAAAAACTGTTTTTT. Amino acid sequence: CASRAGQGRRGATNEKLFF.

The chain carries TRBV20-1 and TRBJ2-2; 8 bases match TRBD1. CDR1 and CDR2 (germline): DFQATT, SNEGSKA (reference sequence). J was trimmed by 1 base and V by 5 bases; bases with no gene match: 3. The CDR3 contains 14 residues. The CDR3, as DNA: TGCAGTGCTCAGGACAGGGTGAACACCGGGGAGCTGTTTTTT. It translates to CSAQDRVNTGELFF.

About this clonotype itself: One base away lies a much larger clone, so this may be a sequencing read error. The chain uses TRBV12-3 or TRBV12-4 and TRBJ1-4; 8 positions match TRBD1. This CDR3 comprises 15 residues. CDR3 DNA sequence: TGTGTCAGCAGTTCCGAAGGGACAGGTGGAGAAAAACTGTTTTTT. It is translated as CVSSSEGTGGEKLFF.

On this clonotype: One end of the junction does not line up with germline, which may come from a read error. This sequence joins TRBV27 and TRBJ1-2, with D uncertain. Germline V CDR1 and CDR2: MNHEY, SMNVEV (reference sequence). This CDR3 is built from 13 residues. CDR3 sequence reads: CACSNMGPYGYTF. DNA of the CDR3: TGTGCCTGCAGCAATATGGGCCCCTATGGCTACACCTTC.

The rearrangement uses TRBV5-1 and TRBJ1-1, with TRBD1 identical over 7 bases. The length of the CDR3 is 15 residues. Trimming at V came to 1 base and at J to 3 bases, leaving 6 bases not matched to a gene. In germline, CDR1 is SGHRS, CDR2 YFSETQ. The CDR3 bases are TGCGCCAGCAGCTTGTTGGGCAGGGGGGACACTGAAGCTTTCTTT. As protein: CASSLLGRGDTEAFF.

This chain links TRBV12-3 or TRBV12-4 with TRBJ2-5; 9 bases are a match to TRBD1. The CDR3 totals 15 residues. Trimming removed 6 bases from V and 0 bases from J; junction bases left unmatched: 5. The CDR3 loop reads CASSDGDRDQETQYF. DNA for the CDR3: TGTGCCAGCAGCGACGGGGACAGGGACCAAGAGACCCAGTACTTC.

This clonotype was detected ten times or more. This chain links TRBV6-2 or TRBV6-3 with TRBJ2-7; D possibly corresponds to TRBD2 (6 bases). Trimming left V 7 bases short and J 3 bases short, with 19 bases between. This CDR3 contains 15 residues. Per germline, CDR1 MNHEY and CDR2 SVGEGT. The chain's CDR3 is CASNSPRRGFYEQYF. CDR3 DNA sequence: TGTGCCAGCAACTCACCTAGGAGGGGATTCTACGAGCAGTACTTC.

Turning to this clonotype: At one end, the junction sequence differs from germline, possibly due to a read error. The chain has TRBV4-3 and TRBJ2-3; possible D gene TRBD2, 5 bases. The CDR3 totals 18 residues. Germline lookup yields CDR1 LGHNA and CDR2 YSLEER. CDR3: CARSQGALGLVSTDTQYF. CDR3 in DNA: TGCGCCCGCAGCCAAGGCGCGCTCGGACTGGTCAGCACAGATACGCAGTATTTT.

The gene calls are TRBV28 and TRBJ2-5; 7 bases match TRBD2. Gene TRBJ2-7 matches the end of the DNA better, so the J call may be wrong. This CDR3 region has 14 residues. Looked up from germline, CDR1 is MDHEN and CDR2 is SYDVKM. CDR3 sequence: CATNRGVTGYEQYF. The CDR3 DNA follows: TGTGCCACCAACCGGGGGGTTACGGGCTACGAGCAGTACTTC.

With regard to this clonotype: A read error may be the cause here, since a much bigger clone is one base away. The CDR3 DNA reads as TGTGCCAGCAGCGACTCGGGGTCAGCCCAAGAGACCCAGTTCTTC. Encoded protein: CASSDSGSAQETQFF. The V call is TRBV7-9, the J call TRBJ2-5, with D possibly being TRBD2 (5 bases). The DNA matches TRBJ2-1 better at its end, which makes the J call doubtful. The CDR3 totals 15 residues. The germline gives CDR1 SEHNR, CDR2 FQNEAQ (reference sequence).

This clonotype showed up just a few times. The V call is TRBV6-2 or TRBV6-3, the J call TRBJ2-3; 10 bases are shared with TRBD2. Losses at the gene ends were 6 bases for V and 4 bases for J; bases not matched to a gene: 13. The CDR3 has 17 residues. CDR1 is MNHEY, CDR2 SVGEGT, per germline. In DNA form, the CDR3 reads TGTGCCAGCAGCGGAAGAGCGGGAGGGAAATATGCAGATACGCAGTATTTT. As protein: CASSGRAGGKYADTQYF.

The V gene is TRBV9, the J gene TRBJ2-2; D is perhaps TRBD1 (5 bases). Germline CDR1 SGDLS, CDR2 YYNGEE. Trimming shortened V by 4 bases and J by 6 bases, and 13 bases separated the two germline ends. The CDR3 has 14 amino acids. CDR3 loop: CASSQPPGSGELFF. CDR3 sequence (DNA): TGTGCCAGCAGCCAACCTCCAGGGTCCGGGGAGCTGTTTTTT.

The V and J genes are TRBV11-2 and TRBJ1-6; perhaps TRBD1 as D (5 bases). This CDR3 is 15 amino acids long. Looked up from germline, CDR1 is SGHAT and CDR2 is FQNNGV. V was shortened by 1 base and J by 5 bases, with 9 bases between the two germline ends. CDR3 protein: CASSLGTGHNSPLHF. The CDR3 nucleotides are TGTGCCAGCAGCTTAGGGACGGGGCATAATTCACCCCTCCACTTT.

The J gene is TRBJ2-1, the V gene TRBV9; the match to TRBD2 covers 8 bases. This CDR3 region has 17 residues. V was pared by 3 bases and J by 10 bases, with 18 bases of the junction left unmatched. Germline V gives CDR1 SGDLS, CDR2 YYNGEE. CDR3 loop: CASSDRSGAPSRREQFF. CDR3 coding DNA: TGTGCCAGCAGCGACCGTAGCGGGGCCCCCTCGCGTAGGGAGCAGTTCTTC.

The rearrangement joins TRBV5-1 to TRBJ2-2; TRBD2 aligns across 9 bases. The CDR3 covers 16 residues. The germline gives CDR1 SGHRS, CDR2 YFSETQ. With V trimmed by 4 bases and J by 6 bases, 10 bases remained unmatched. The CDR3 sequence: CASSLTSGSPAGELFF. For the CDR3, the DNA is TGCGCCAGCAGCCTAACTAGCGGGTCTCCCGCCGGGGAGCTGTTTTTT.

V usage is TRBV7-2 and J usage is TRBJ2-1; D gene unclear. The germline CDR1 and CDR2 sequences are SGHTA and FQGNSA. Trimming stripped 5 bases from V and 4 bases from J, with 9 bases between. The CDR3 extends over 13 amino acids. CDR3 sequence (DNA): TGTGCCAGCAGCGCAGAGTATTACAATGAGCAGTTCTTC. This sequence encodes CASSAEYYNEQFF.

The genes are TRBV7-2 and TRBJ2-7; tentative D call: TRBD1 (6 bases). CDR3 size: 15 residues. Trimming removed 4 bases at V and 4 bases at J, with 17 bases between. The germline V gene has CDR1 SGHTA and CDR2 FQGNSA. Here the CDR3 reads CASSSPQGVRYEQYF. The CDR3 DNA follows: TGTGCCAGCAGCTCCCCACAGGGTGTCCGGTACGAGCAGTACTTC.

The CDR3: CSVDSPSNTGELFF. CDR3 DNA: TGCAGCGTTGACTCTCCCTCGAACACCGGGGAGCTGTTTTTT. The chain employs TRBV29-1 and TRBJ2-2; no definite D call. Germline CDR1 SQVTM, CDR2 ANQGSEA. The V gene lost 3 bases and the J gene lost 0 bases, with 8 bases spanning the gap. The CDR3 sequence is 14 residues long.

In this sample, this clonotype turned up many times. The chain combines TRBV10-2 with TRBJ2-1, with D perhaps TRBD2 (6 bases). The V end lost 7 bases, the J end lost 5 bases, and 18 bases lay between the germline ends. CDR3 size: 15 residues. The germline CDR1 and CDR2 sequences are WSHSY and SAAADI. CDR3 region: CASNEGTSANNEQFF. For the CDR3, the DNA is TGCGCCAGCAACGAGGGGACTTCGGCCAACAATGAGCAGTTCTTC.

This chain links TRBV10-3 with TRBJ2-5; D is possibly TRBD1 or TRBD2 (5 bases each). The CDR3 length is 12 residues. Per germline, CDR1 ENHRY and CDR2 SYGVKD. V lost 6 bases and J 11 bases, leaving 16 bases between the germline ends. CDR3 nucleotides: TGTGCCATCAGAAGGGGACGAGGTGAGCAGTACTTC. It specifies CAIRRGRGEQYF.

Many counts were recorded for this clonotype. A single base separates this from a much larger clone, so it may be a read error. This chain links TRBV20-1 with TRBJ2-5, with 11 positions matching TRBD2. Germline CDR1 and CDR2: DFQATT and SNEGSKA (reference sequence). The CDR3 is made up of 14 amino acids. V was pared by 5 bases and J by 11 bases, with 13 bases of the junction left unmatched. The CDR3 spells CSAYTSGRDNEQYF. DNA for the CDR3: TGCAGTGCTTACACTAGCGGGAGAGACAATGAGCAGTACTTC.

The chain combines TRBV29-1 with TRBJ1-1; D uncertain. This CDR3 comprises 12 residues. Germline lookup yields CDR1 SQVTM and CDR2 ANQGSEA. Trimming took 4 bases from V and 3 from J, leaving 9 bases between them. The DNA of the CDR3 is TGCAGCGTTGGACATCGGGACACTGAAGCTTTCTTT. It codes for CSVGHRDTEAFF.

The chain recombines TRBV7-2 with TRBJ2-4, with D uncertain. Germline V gene lookup returns CDR1 SGHTA and CDR2 FQGNSA. The V gene lost 2 bases and the J gene lost 8 bases, with 10 bases spanning the gap. CDR3 length: 13 amino acids. CDR3 residues: CASSLPELDIQYF. In DNA, the CDR3 is TGTGCCAGCAGCTTACCGGAGTTAGACATTCAGTACTTC. Drawing the rest from reference TRBV7-2 and TRBJ2-4, the complete variable domain is GAGVSQSPSNKVTEKGKDVELRCDPISGHTALYWYRQSLGQGLEFLIYFQGNSAPDKSGLPSDRFSAERTGGSVSTLTIQRTQQEDSAVYLCASSLPELDIQYFGAGTRLSVL.

As for this clonotype: One end of the junction does not line up with germline, which may come from a read error. The gene calls are TRBV12-3 or TRBV12-4 and TRBJ2-4; tentative D call: TRBD2 (7 bases). The DNA end lines up better with TRBJ2-5; the J call may be wrong. There are 15 residues in the CDR3. The CDR3 DNA reads as TGTGCCGGCAGACCCCGGGGGGCGAAAATCGAGACCCAGTACTTC. Protein: CAGRPRGAKIETQYF.

The chain employs TRBV7-6 and TRBJ1-2, with a possible D match to TRBD1 (6 bases). The CDR3 spans 16 residues. Trimming cost V 4 bases and J 3 bases, with 18 bases left between them. Looked up from germline, CDR1 is SGHVS and CDR2 is FNYEAQ. DNA for the CDR3: TGTGCCAGCAGCTCGATTAGGGGGGGTTTTGACTATGGCTACACCTTC. The encoded protein is CASSSIRGGFDYGYTF.

This chain links TRBV9 with TRBJ2-4, with 11 nucleotides matching TRBD2. The J call may be wrong; the DNA end is better matched by TRBJ2-7. The CDR3 contains 13 residues. Germline V gene sequence: CDR1 SGDLS, CDR2 YYNGEE. The CDR3 loop reads CASSVTSGGEQYF. The DNA for the CDR3 is TGTGCCAGCAGCGTCACTAGCGGGGGCGAGCAGTACTTC.

This clonotype was seen many times. This chain uses TRBV20-1 with TRBJ1-4; D is possibly TRBD1 (5 bases). Trimming took off 6 bases at V and 0 bases at J, with 8 bases between the two ends. The CDR3 runs to 13 residues. CDR1 DFQATT and CDR2 SNEGSKA come from the germline V gene (reference sequence). The CDR3 sequence is CSARDATNEKLFF. Written as DNA, the CDR3 is TGCAGTGCCAGGGACGCAACTAATGAAAAACTGTTTTTT.